The present entry profiles one TCR beta chain with its context. Its antigen is unidentified. The data derive from a study of graft-versus-host responses after intestinal transplantation. This CDR3 spans 18 amino acids. The V and J ends lost 0 bases and 2 bases respectively, with 18 bases between them. Germline V gene sequence: CDR1 SGHTS, CDR2 YDEGEE. Overall study findings and caveats: Recipient bone marrow held GvH clones, some seen earlier in ileum or blood. Declining HvG levels early post-transplant were linked to peak circulating GvH clone levels.

Libraries were prepared by immunoSEQ multiplex PCR; TCRdb keeps only in-frame clonotypes and omits some of them. The sample lists 33,000 or so clones, around 94% occurring once. The receptor was isolated from a human patient who received an intestinal transplant, so some T cells may come from the graft donor. The sample was PBMCs, taken 16 days after intestinal transplant. V and J are TRBV5-8 and TRBJ1-5; D call uncertain. The CDR3 DNA follows: TGTGCCAGCAGCTTGGATTCTCTCGGGCGATCGGGCAATCAGCCCCAGCATTTT. Amino acids: CASSLDSLGRSGNQPQHF.